The sequence of this T cell receptor (beta chain) was determined in a study of T cells in Graves' hyperthyroidism and ophthalmopathy. TCR beta CDR3 region amplification was performed from RNA transcripts. The HTBI primer set was used in a first-round RT-PCR of the TCR CDR3. TCRdb re-analysed the multiplex PCR reads in MiXCR, keeping a single row per CDR3 protein. The sample carries about 640,000 distinct CDR3 sequences, around 21% recorded once. Fresh peripheral blood, 8 to 10 ml of it, supplied the PBMCs. The CDR3 has 18 residues. CDR1 MDHEN and CDR2 SYDVKM come from the germline V gene. The junction had 10 bases not matched to a gene; V was cut back by 4 bases and J by 2 bases. Whole-study findings and limits: It was a median approximately six months before onset that the model predicted ophthalmopathy. Blood shared most expanded thyroid clonotypes above 0.001.

This clonotype appeared a few times. The target antigen is unknown. The source of this sequence is a man in his thirties or forties with Graves' ophthalmopathy. The chain uses TRBV28 and TRBJ2-3; 12 nucleotides line up with TRBD1. Sequencing was performed on blood. CDR3 region: CASSSTPGQGAYTDTQYF. CDR3 in DNA: TGTGCCAGCAGTTCGACCCCGGGACAGGGGGCTTACACAGATACGCAGTATTTT.